A single T cell receptor beta chain is shown here with its context. Its matching antigen is unknown. The sample belongs to a study of T cell repertoires in cytomegalovirus infection. Study overall: Public TCR beta signature analysis indicated the presence of both CMV infection and matching HLA type.

TCRdb recomputed calls from the reads with MiXCR, one row per CDR3 protein. The profile shows around 570,000 distinct CDR3 sequences, 35% to 50% of them singletons. Germline V gene lookup returns CDR1 MNHNY and CDR2 SVGAGI (reference sequence). The CDR3 is 13 amino acids. The ends were cut back, 5 bases at V and 5 bases at J, with 12 bases in the middle. Broader study findings: Accumulated public TCR beta family frequency recognized individuals carrying CMV together with the relevant HLA.

The sequence was collected from a human donor in good health (CMV status not recorded). Some clones in this sample may be carry-over from other donors' samples. This chain links TRBV6-6 with TRBJ1-2, with D perhaps TRBD1 (5 bases). Sequencing used cultured PBMCs, obtained from culture after CMV antigen stimulation. CDR3 DNA sequence: TGTGCCAGCAGTGATTGGGGGGGGTATGGCTACACCTTC. Amino acid sequence: CASSDWGGYGYTF.